Reported below is one T cell receptor (beta chain). The data were taken from a study of OX40 agonist ivuxolimab in advanced cancers. Measured with immunoSEQ multiplex PCR; TCRdb has only the in-frame clones, and not every one. The profile covers tens of thousands of clones, with around four fifths appearing a single time and about 35% taken by the ten largest. The source was CD4+ or CD8+ T cells sorted from blood, collected in a trial of the OX40 agonist ivuxolimab. The receptor was derived from an adult with an advanced solid tumor such as melanoma, head and neck, liver or kidney cancer.

This CDR3 reads CASSYFSGADYEQYF. The CDR3 DNA reads as TGTGCCAGCAGTTACTTTAGCGGGGCTGACTACGAGCAGTACTTC. V usage is TRBV28 and J usage is TRBJ2-7; 8 nucleotides match TRBD2. CDR1 is MDHEN and CDR2 is SYDVKM in the germline V gene. Trimming cost V 4 bases and J 3 bases; bases outside gene matches: 8. The length of the CDR3 is 15 residues.